The source of this TCR beta chain is a study of T cells after yellow fever vaccination. TCRdb re-called the 5' RACE reads through MiXCR, storing one row per CDR3 protein. This table has hundreds of thousands of distinct CDR3 sequences, 15% to 20% appearing once. The V gene end was trimmed by 0 bases and the J gene end by 3 bases; junction bases not matched to a gene: 6. The CDR3 has 16 amino acids. Germline lookup yields CDR1 SGHRS and CDR2 YFSETQ. This sequence joins TRBV5-1 and TRBJ2-5, with TRBD1 identical over 9 bases. The sample was PBMCs, taken 15 days after the yellow fever booster vaccination. The origin of this receptor is a man aged 30 to 39 who received the YFV17D yellow fever vaccine. In nucleotides, the CDR3 is TGCGCCAGCAGCTTGGGGGGGACAGGGACGGAAGAGACCCAGTACTTC. Translation gives CASSLGGTGTEETQYF.